This T cell receptor (beta chain) was found in a study of blood T cell repertoires in COVID-19. V dropped 0 bases and J dropped 5 bases, with 12 bases sitting between them. This CDR3 is built from 15 residues. Germline CDR1 is LNHDA and CDR2 is SQIVND (reference sequence). Sequenced by immunoSEQ multiplex PCR; TCRdb stores in-frame clones only, minus some. Of 120,000 or so clones listed, about 80% were seen once; the top ten hold approximately 25%. This receptor was taken from a human donor in a cohort sampled during active COVID-19. V is TRBV19 and J is TRBJ2-3; a weak D match, TRBD1 (5 bases). The sequencing sample was made of peripheral blood. The CDR3 reads CASSIDKMGRDTQYF. Here the CDR3 DNA reads TGTGCCAGTAGTATAGACAAGATGGGGCGAGATACGCAGTATTTT.